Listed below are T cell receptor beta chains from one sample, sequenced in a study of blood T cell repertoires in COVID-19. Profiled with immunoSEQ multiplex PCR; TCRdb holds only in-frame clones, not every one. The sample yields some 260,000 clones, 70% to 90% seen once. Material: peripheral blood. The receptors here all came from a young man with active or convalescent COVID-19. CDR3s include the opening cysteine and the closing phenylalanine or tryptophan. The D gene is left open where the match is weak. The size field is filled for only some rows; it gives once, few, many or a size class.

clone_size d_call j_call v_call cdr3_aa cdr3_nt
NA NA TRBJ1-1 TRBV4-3 CASSQLSRTEAFF TGCGCCAGCAGCCAACTTTCACGGACTGAAGCTTTCTTT
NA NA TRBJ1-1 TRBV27 CASSSRTEKNTEAFF TGTGCCAGCAGTTCGCGGACAGAGAAAAACACTGAAGCTTTCTTT
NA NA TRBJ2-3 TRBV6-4 CASSDSARDTQYF TGTGCCAGCAGTGACTCGGCCCGAGATACGCAGTATTTT
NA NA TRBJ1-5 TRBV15 CATSRKLGDQPQHF TGTGCCACCAGCAGAAAGTTAGGGGATCAGCCCCAGCATTTT
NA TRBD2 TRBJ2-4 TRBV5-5 CASSDTAGDQNIQYF TGTGCCAGCAGCGACACCGCGGGGGACCAAAACATTCAGTACTTC
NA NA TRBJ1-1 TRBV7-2 CASSKTQGFDAAFF TGTGCCAGCAGCAAGACCCAGGGATTTGACGCCGCTTTCTTT
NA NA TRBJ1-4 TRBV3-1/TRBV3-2 CASSSRHVGEKLFF TGTGCCAGCAGCTCCCGACATGTAGGTGAAAAACTGTTTTTT
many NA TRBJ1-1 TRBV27 CASSPGGGYTEAFF TGTGCCAGCAGTCCCGGGGGAGGGTACACTGAAGCTTTCTTT
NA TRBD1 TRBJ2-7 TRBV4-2 CASSQGQGLSYEQYF TGTGCCAGCAGCCAAGGACAGGGGCTTTCCTACGAGCAGTACTTC
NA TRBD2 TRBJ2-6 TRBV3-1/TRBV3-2 CASSRRGGSGANVLTF TGTGCCAGCAGCCGTAGGGGAGGGTCTGGGGCCAACGTCCTGACTTTC
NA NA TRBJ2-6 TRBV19 CASSDTSSGANVLTF TGTGCCAGTTCGGACACCTCCTCTGGGGCCAACGTCCTGACTTTC
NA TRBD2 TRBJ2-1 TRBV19 CASRPTSGSSYNEQFF TGTGCCAGTAGACCAACAAGCGGGAGTTCGTACAATGAGCAGTTCTTC
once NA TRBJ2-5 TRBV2 CASSESGAKETQYF TGTGCCAGCAGTGAATCGGGTGCTAAAGAGACCCAGTACTTC
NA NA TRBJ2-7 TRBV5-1 CASSRDSYEQYF TGCGCCAGCAGCCGGGACTCCTACGAGCAGTACTTC
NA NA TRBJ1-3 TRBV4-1 CASSQDQGYSGNTIYF TGCGCCAGCAGCCAAGATCAGGGGTACTCTGGAAACACCATATATTTT
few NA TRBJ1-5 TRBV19 CASSTDTGINQPQHF TGTGCCAGTAGTACCGATACGGGGATCAATCAGCCCCAGCATTTT
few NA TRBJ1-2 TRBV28 CASSLTAPYYGYTF TGTGCCAGCAGCTTGACAGCTCCTTACTATGGCTACACCTTC
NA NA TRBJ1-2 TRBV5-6 CASSPYGPYGYTF TGTGCCAGCAGCCCCTATGGTCCCTATGGCTACACCTTC
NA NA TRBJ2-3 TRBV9 CASSTNGRLGVDTQYF TGTGCCAGCAGCACAAACGGACGACTAGGAGTAGATACGCAGTATTTT
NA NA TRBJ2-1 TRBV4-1 CASSQYPDEQFF TGCGCCAGCAGCCAGTACCCGGATGAGCAGTTCTTC
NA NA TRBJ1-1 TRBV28 CASNHGGVNTEAFF TGTGCCAGCAACCACGGAGGGGTGAACACTGAAGCTTTCTTT
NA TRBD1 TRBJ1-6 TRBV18 CASSDRGTSPLHF TGTGCCAGCTCAGACAGGGGTACTTCACCCCTCCACTTT
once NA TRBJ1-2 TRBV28 CASNGWRGAELIGYTF TGTGCCAGCAACGGTTGGAGGGGCGCAGAATTGATCGGCTACACCTTC
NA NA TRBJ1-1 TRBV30 CAWSLGAGTQTEAFF TGTGCCTGGAGTTTAGGGGCAGGAACGCAGACTGAAGCTTTCTTT
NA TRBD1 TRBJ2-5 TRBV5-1 CASSSDRAETQYF TGCGCCAGCAGCAGCGACAGGGCGGAGACCCAGTACTTC
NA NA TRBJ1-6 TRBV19 CASSIGQILAPLHF TGTGCCAGTAGTATTGGGCAGATATTGGCACCCCTCCACTTT
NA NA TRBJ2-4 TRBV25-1 CASSDIAKNIQYF TGTGCCAGCAGTGATATAGCCAAAAACATTCAGTACTTC
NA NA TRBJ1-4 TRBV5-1 CASSDALVETNEKLFF TGCGCCAGCAGCGACGCTTTGGTGGAGACTAATGAAAAACTGTTTTTT
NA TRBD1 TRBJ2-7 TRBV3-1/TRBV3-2 CASSRTGGELPEQYF TGTGCCAGCAGCCGAACAGGGGGAGAGCTTCCCGAGCAGTACTTC
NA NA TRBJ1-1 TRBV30 CAWIRGGSNTEAFF TGTGCCTGGATTCGGGGGGGAAGTAACACTGAAGCTTTCTTT
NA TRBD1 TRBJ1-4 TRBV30 CALRHRGGGEKLFF TGTGCCTTACGTCACAGGGGTGGGGGTGAAAAACTGTTTTTT